These T cell receptor beta chains were read from a single sample in a study of shared clonotypes between healthy human individuals. The repertoire was sequenced with immunoSEQ multiplex PCR; TCRdb's copy has only in-frame clones and lacks some. The data show over 2 million clones, with less than 95% seen just once and around 0.38% held by the top ten. The sample consisted of naive CD4+ T cells from PBMCs. These receptors all come from a young man in good health. Some clones in this sample may be carry-over from other donors' samples. CDR3s include the opening cysteine and the closing phenylalanine or tryptophan.

V gene	J gene	CDR3 protein
TRBV28	TRBJ2-1	CAAGNEQFF
TRBV5-5	TRBJ2-3	CASSLVRGGDTQYF
TRBV5-1	TRBJ2-7	CASRRVGGSSQEQYF
TRBV29-1	TRBJ1-2	CSVDALGGNYGYTF
TRBV2	TRBJ2-1	CASSESGVILSYNEQFF
TRBV16	TRBJ2-7	CASSQILAGGVYEQYF
TRBV5-6	TRBJ2-7	CASSLAVNGEQYF
TRBV7-9	TRBJ1-4	CATNGLATNEKLFF
TRBV5-6	TRBJ2-1	CASSLVGNNNEQFF
TRBV25-1	TRBJ1-5	CASSEFLGGKPQHF
TRBV7-2	TRBJ2-7	CASSLTGTEAYEQYF
TRBV6-1	TRBJ2-4	CASSARDRGNIQYF
TRBV7-8	TRBJ2-3	CASSRDREDTQYF
TRBV5-1	TRBJ2-1	CASSYSLAGGDEQFF
TRBV4-1	TRBJ2-4	CASSQGTASGTVKNIQYF
TRBV7-3	TRBJ1-2	CASSLIGDKRGYGYTF
TRBV9	TRBJ2-5	CASSAAPQETQYF
TRBV9	TRBJ2-1	CASSVYRGDYNEQFF
TRBV9	TRBJ2-1	CASSLQIAGASNEQFF
TRBV11-2	TRBJ2-4	CASSLVAGGELAKNIQYF
TRBV6-1	TRBJ1-2	CASIDPWSYGYTF
TRBV21-1	TRBJ1-5	CASSPGGGGRPQHF
TRBV2	TRBJ2-2	CASSDLAGANTGELFF
TRBV28	TRBJ2-1	CASSTGGRLAALTWYNEQFF
TRBV6-6	TRBJ1-2	CASSYSAHQGGYTF
TRBV7-2	TRBJ2-4	CASSLEGTSGRVSKNIQYF
TRBV25-1	TRBJ2-1	CASRDPGLGGNEQFF
TRBV5-1	TRBJ2-5	CASSFLSDREETQYF
TRBV7-3	TRBJ2-1	CASSSGPRGGRSYNEQFF
TRBV7-3	TRBJ2-7	CASSLTWGEQYF
TRBV7-9	TRBJ1-4	CASSRLREGKSVEKLFF
TRBV5-1	TRBJ2-5	CASSRTQETQYF
TRBV2	TRBJ2-2	CASRTSPTGELFF
TRBV19	TRBJ2-7	CASSIGGTYEQYF
TRBV28	TRBJ2-1	CASRPGTGAYNEQFF
TRBV25-1	TRBJ1-4	CASSDSTGTNEKLFF
TRBV29-1	TRBJ1-4	CSVEGINEKLFF
TRBV5-1	TRBJ2-5	CASSSGTYNLGETQYF
TRBV28	TRBJ1-2	CASIPDRNYGYTF
TRBV19	TRBJ1-2	CASSTLTTFYGYTF
TRBV10-3	TRBJ2-7	CAISGLTTYEQYF
TRBV9	TRBJ2-1	CASSVGTSQFF
TRBV11-2	TRBJ1-2	CASSWGTSQGYTF
TRBV7-2	TRBJ2-7	CASSPLAGHSYEQYF
TRBV28	TRBJ2-3	CASSLEGAVIGGAGDTQYF
TRBV9	TRBJ1-1	CASSPRTGGTEAFF
TRBV27	TRBJ1-2	CASSPLGHSYGYTF
TRBV21-1	TRBJ1-2	CASSKGGQGSNYGYTF
TRBV7-2	TRBJ1-1	CASSLVNQGDGAFF
TRBV5-8	TRBJ1-5	CASSIGQGAPPQHF
TRBV19	TRBJ1-5	CASSSGRGNHQPQHF
TRBV6-6	TRBJ1-1	CASSYDRYTEAFF
TRBV6-6	TRBJ1-1	CASSYSRQTNTEAFF
TRBV25-1	TRBJ2-1	CASSEPGTSYNEQFF
TRBV27	TRBJ2-7	CASSGGASGSSYEQYF
TRBV7-9	TRBJ2-5	CASSPQRSQETQYF
TRBV7-9	TRBJ2-7	CASSFVGTSGRRRAAEQYF
TRBV19	TRBJ2-1	CASSIGASYNEQFF
TRBV9	TRBJ1-2	CASSVASRGQYGYTF
TRBV27	TRBJ2-7	CASSLTGLAVYYEQYF